The 13 T cell receptor beta chains below all came from one sample that was sequenced in a study of shared clonotypes between healthy human individuals (dated by TCRdb to 2020 to 2022). Library preparation used the immunoSEQ multiplex PCR assay. TCRdb re-hosts the immuneACCESS table, in-frame sequences only. Its copies lack some clones; in the studies checked, an unresolved V gene accounts for under half of them, and the cause for the rest is not known. The table for this sample lists fewer than 3 million clones; approximately 90% of them were counted only once. Roughly 0.34% of the sample is taken by the ten largest. Input material: naive CD4+ T cells from PBMCs. The cell subset or site label, read with the paper, signifies: CD45RA+ positively selected. These receptors came from a man younger than 30 in good health. Some clones in this sample may be carry-over from other donors' samples.

This chain joins TRBV5-4 and TRBJ2-3, with D possibly TRBD1 on 5 matching bases. Germline CDR1 is SGHNT and CDR2 is YYREEE (reference sequence). Trimming removed 4 bases from V and 1 base from J, with 19 bases in between. This CDR3 has 17 residues. The CDR3 protein is CASSPLGGALGTDTQYF. CDR3 nucleotide sequence: TGTGCCAGCAGCCCGTTAGGTGGGGCCCTGGGCACAGATACGCAGTATTTT.

Regarding this clone: Other DNA sequences within the sample encode an identical CDR3. V usage is TRBV6-6 and J usage is TRBJ2-2; no clear D gene. The CDR3 spans 14 residues. V was trimmed by 3 bases and J by 1 base, leaving 6 bases between them. The germline V gene has CDR1 MNHNY and CDR2 SVGAGI (reference sequence). In DNA form, the CDR3 reads TGTGCCAGCAGTTATTCAAGGAACACCGGGGAGCTGTTTTTT. Its translation: CASSYSRNTGELFF.

The chain couples TRBV9 to TRBJ2-1; D remains unclear. The CDR3 is 14 amino acids. The germline CDR1 and CDR2 sequences are SGDLS and YYNGEE. V lost 5 bases, J lost 5 bases, and 14 bases lay in between. Here the CDR3 reads CASSKRVSNNEQFF. The CDR3 DNA reads TGTGCCAGCAGTAAACGGGTTTCAAACAATGAGCAGTTCTTC.

J is TRBJ2-3 and V is TRBV6-5; D call uncertain. This CDR3 comprises 12 residues. The germline V gene has CDR1 MNHEY and CDR2 SVGAGI. V lost 6 bases, J lost 3 bases, and 7 bases lay in between. The CDR3: CASRFGTDTQYF. Written as DNA, the CDR3 is TGTGCCAGCAGATTCGGTACAGATACGCAGTATTTT.

This chain uses TRBV6-1 with TRBJ2-7, with 11 bases matching TRBD2. The ends lost 10 bases at V and 1 base at J; junction bases unmatched: 6. The CDR3 runs 14 residues. Germline CDR1 and CDR2: MNHNS and SASEGT. CDR3 coding DNA: TGTGCCACCTCCGGGACTAGCGGATCCTACGAGCAGTACTTC. Protein sequence: CATSGTSGSYEQYF.

The chain is built from TRBV5-6 and TRBJ2-1, with 8 positions matching TRBD2. From germline, CDR1 is SGHDT and CDR2 YYEEEE. J gave up 0 bases and V 5 bases, and 4 bases lay outside the gene matches. This CDR3 is 15 amino acids long. The CDR3 protein is CASRVGLASYNEQFF. As DNA, the CDR3 is TGTGCCAGCAGAGTCGGACTAGCCTCCTACAATGAGCAGTTCTTC.

The chain uses TRBV28 and TRBJ1-2; perhaps TRBD1 as D (6 bases). The V end was cut by 6 bases, the J end by 3 bases, with 14 bases between. Germline V gene sequence: CDR1 MDHEN, CDR2 SYDVKM. The CDR3 contains 14 residues. The CDR3 DNA is TGTGCCAGCAGCCAAGGGGGGTTGGACTATGGCTACACCTTC. Translating gives CASSQGGLDYGYTF.

CDR3 sequence: CASSLRIMNTEAFF. In DNA form, the CDR3 reads TGTGCCAGCAGTTTAAGAATCATGAACACTGAAGCTTTCTTT. The chain combines TRBV28 with TRBJ1-1; D ambiguous. V was cut by 2 bases and J by 0 bases, with 7 bases left in between. The CDR3 totals 14 residues. Germline CDR1 MDHEN, CDR2 SYDVKM.

The chain couples TRBV5-1 to TRBJ2-5; possibly TRBD2 for D (6 bases). The CDR3 extends over 14 amino acids. Trimming took 6 bases from V and 4 from J, leaving 16 bases between them. Germline lookup yields CDR1 SGHRS and CDR2 YFSETQ. The CDR3 here is CASTLGSSAETQYF. The CDR3, as DNA: TGCGCCAGCACGCTTGGGTCTAGCGCAGAGACCCAGTACTTC.

Only one count was recorded for this clone. The V call is TRBV30, the J call TRBJ2-5, with D possibly being TRBD1 (5 bases). The CDR3 has 14 amino acids. Trimming cost V 0 bases and J 1 base, with 9 bases left between them. Germline CDR1 reads GTSNPN; CDR2 reads SVGIG (reference sequence). CDR3 in amino acids: CAWSVQGAQETQYF. In nucleotides, the CDR3 is TGTGCCTGGAGTGTACAAGGGGCCCAAGAGACCCAGTACTTC.

This clone was found once. This chain joins TRBV28 and TRBJ1-2; 7 bases line up with TRBD1. The CDR3 has 16 residues. The trim removed 6 bases at V and 3 bases at J, leaving 13 bases unmatched. Germline CDR1 reads MDHEN; CDR2 reads SYDVKM. CDR3 loop: CASRNRFHRGDYGYTF. The DNA of the CDR3 is TGTGCCAGCAGGAATCGATTCCACAGGGGAGACTATGGCTACACCTTC.

This chain connects TRBV7-3 to TRBJ2-3; TRBD1 matches at 7 bases. V lost 5 bases and J lost 10; bases outside the gene matches: 6. The CDR3 totals 12 residues. The germline V gene encodes CDR1 SGHTA and CDR2 FQGTGA. The CDR3 here is CASSPRQGAQYF. DNA of the CDR3: TGTGCCAGCAGCCCCCGACAGGGCGCGCAGTATTTT.

About this clone itself: Other nucleotide sequences in the sample specify the same CDR3. The V call is TRBV18, the J call TRBJ2-7; 7 nucleotides align to TRBD1. This CDR3 is built from 15 residues. CDR1 and CDR2 from the germline V gene are KGHSH and LQKENI. After removal of 4 bases from V and 0 bases from J, the junction contained 6 bases not matched to a gene. CDR3 nucleotide sequence: TGTGCCAGCTCACACGGACAGGCCCTCTCCTACGAGCAGTACTTC. As protein: CASSHGQALSYEQYF.